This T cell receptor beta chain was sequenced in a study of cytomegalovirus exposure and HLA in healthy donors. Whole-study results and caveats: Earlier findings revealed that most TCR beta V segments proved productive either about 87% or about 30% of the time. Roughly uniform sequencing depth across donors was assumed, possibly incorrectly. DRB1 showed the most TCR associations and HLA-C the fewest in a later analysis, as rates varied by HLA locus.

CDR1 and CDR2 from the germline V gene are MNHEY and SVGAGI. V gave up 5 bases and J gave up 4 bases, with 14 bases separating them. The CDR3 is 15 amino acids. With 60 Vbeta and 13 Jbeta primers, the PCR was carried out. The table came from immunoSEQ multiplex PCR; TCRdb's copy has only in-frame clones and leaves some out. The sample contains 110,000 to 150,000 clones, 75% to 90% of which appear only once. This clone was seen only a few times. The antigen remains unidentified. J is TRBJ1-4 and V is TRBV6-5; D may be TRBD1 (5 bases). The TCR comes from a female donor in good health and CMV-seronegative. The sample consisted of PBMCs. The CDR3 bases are TGTGCCAGCAGTCTCCGACGGGGGGATAATGAAAAACTGTTTTTT. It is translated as CASSLRRGDNEKLFF.